This T cell receptor (beta chain) was documented in a study of CD8+ T cells in alopecia areata (dated by TCRdb to the late 2010s). Looking at the study overall: The treated patients took part in an open-label pilot trial in which moderate-to-severe alopecia areata was treated with oral tofacitinib at 5 to 10 mg twice daily. Scalp clonality was compared among normal scalp (n=4), patchy alopecia areata scalp (n=8), and alopecia totalis/universalis scalp (n=8). Biopsies were taken from tofacitinib-treated patients at baseline and again at 4 and 24 weeks into treatment, and several of those patients also had a later scalp biopsy. RNA came from the PAXgene miRNA kit for fixed scalp, the miRNeasy kit for PBMCs, and the RNeasy kit for mouse skin. Amplification of TCRbeta CDR3 regions was done by immunoSEQ multiplex PCR using 35 Vbeta forward primers and 13 Jbeta reverse primers. In humans, TCRbeta sequencing was performed on scalp tissue and on sorted CD4+ and CD8+ peripheral blood T cells from healthy controls and from patients with patchy or totalis/universalis alopecia areata. Tofacitinib was administered for 6 to 18 months, and 6 months of follow-up off drug were then conducted to assess delayed response and recurrence. For the treated patients, the SALT score, which quantifies what percentage of scalp surface area is affected, served as the measure of disease severity. To study T cell clonal expansion in alopecia areata, the researchers applied high-throughput TCRbeta sequencing to both the C3H/HeJ mouse model and human patients.

On the study overall, not on this receptor specifically: Because the treated cohort was small and included a single nonresponder, larger studies are needed to assess links between baseline CD8+ expansion and response. Many expanded lesional clones were found to persist in scalp and blood during tofacitinib treatment, and relapse after treatment cessation may be partly explained by this persistence. Higher clonality and more expanded CD8+ clones were observed in lesional scalp than in normal scalp, particularly in alopecia totalis/universalis, a finding suggestive of antigenic drive. Scalp clonality and the number of expanded CD8+ clones among the top 100 scalp clones were significantly decreased by tofacitinib. Shared TCR sequences between patients were less evident than in mice, which may be partly attributable to HLA diversity in the patient population. Unlike mouse skin, which is dominated by gammadelta T cells, normal human skin has resident alphabeta T cells that are also sequenced, and this complicates analysis of the scalp TCR repertoire.

A few counts support this clone. The antigen this receptor binds is unknown. There are no base qualities to consult, and no much larger clone falls within one base. V is shortened by 0 bases, J by 5 bases, and the region joining them spans 10 bases. Spanning cysteine to phenylalanine, the CDR3 consists of 14 amino acids. Only CDR3 DNA remains: 42 bases, in frame from the first base. Looking up the germline V gene yields CDR1 LGHNA and CDR2 YSLEER. The time point tag for this specimen amounts to: about 4 weeks on oral tofacitinib. What the treatment or condition label conveys for this sample: oral pan-JAK inhibitor, 5-10 mg twice daily. From alopecia areata patients, peripheral blood was collected along with lesional scalp punch biopsies. PBMCs were isolated by density centrifugation and stained for CD3, CD4 and CD8, after which CD4+ and CD8+ T cells were sorted on a FACSAria. Preparation of the library involved the immunoSEQ multiplex PCR assay. For TCR sequencing, RNA was extracted from every sample and reverse transcribed into cDNA to serve as template. SuperScript III was used for first-strand cDNA synthesis, primed with a 2:1 mix of oligo-dT and random hexamers. A synthetic immune receptor repertoire was used to gauge amplification bias, and whatever bias remained was removed computationally. Processing in the source paper ran as follows. After raw reads were preprocessed to remove errors, the CDR3 was defined following IMGT conventions as running from the conserved cysteine to phenylalanine. To get clonality, Shannon entropy was normalized by log2 of the number of productive unique TCRs and the result was subtracted from 1. CD4 or CD8 identity of scalp clones was inferred by cross-referencing scalp TCRbeta sequences with sorted blood CD4 and CD8 repertoires. In its TCRdb copy, this immuneACCESS table keeps in-frame sequences only and misses some clones. Where compared with another copy, unresolved V genes explain less than half of these, and the others have no known cause. From that table come the V and J calls and clone size; the DNA was used to work out D and trimming. The sample has approximately 210,000 clones on record, 45% to 75% of them singletons. Of the sample, 3.3% falls within the top ten clones.

The sample consisted of CD4+ T cells sorted from blood, taken at week 4, from a patient treated with tofacitinib. The rearranged segments are TRBV4-3 and TRBJ1-1; D gene: possibly TRBD1, on 5 matching bases. The TCR sequence derives from a human donor with alopecia areata. The CDR3 is CASSQDRGRTEAFF. The nucleotide sequence reads as follows: TGCGCCAGCAGCCAAGATAGGGGAAGGACTGAAGCTTTCTTT.